The entry that follows covers one T cell receptor (beta chain) sequence. The data were taken from a study of preoperative IRX-2 immunotherapy in early breast cancer. The method was immunoSEQ multiplex PCR; TCRdb's version includes in-frame clones alone and lacks a portion of them. Altogether a few thousand clones are present, 76% being singletons, with the ten largest covering about 14%. The CDR3 runs 15 residues. Losses at the gene ends were 4 bases for V and 3 bases for J; bases not matched to a gene: 6. Germline V gene lookup returns CDR1 SGHRS and CDR2 YFSETQ. Specified treatment: preoperative locoregional IRX-2 cytokine immunotherapy.

Specimen: tumor tissue, collected after IRX-2 immunotherapy. The gene calls are TRBV5-1 and TRBJ2-1; 8 bases are shared with TRBD1. This clonotype was sampled from a human donor with breast cancer. The CDR3 DNA is TGCGCCAGCAGCGACACAGGGGGTATCTACAATGAGCAGTTCTTC. Translating it yields CASSDTGGIYNEQFF.